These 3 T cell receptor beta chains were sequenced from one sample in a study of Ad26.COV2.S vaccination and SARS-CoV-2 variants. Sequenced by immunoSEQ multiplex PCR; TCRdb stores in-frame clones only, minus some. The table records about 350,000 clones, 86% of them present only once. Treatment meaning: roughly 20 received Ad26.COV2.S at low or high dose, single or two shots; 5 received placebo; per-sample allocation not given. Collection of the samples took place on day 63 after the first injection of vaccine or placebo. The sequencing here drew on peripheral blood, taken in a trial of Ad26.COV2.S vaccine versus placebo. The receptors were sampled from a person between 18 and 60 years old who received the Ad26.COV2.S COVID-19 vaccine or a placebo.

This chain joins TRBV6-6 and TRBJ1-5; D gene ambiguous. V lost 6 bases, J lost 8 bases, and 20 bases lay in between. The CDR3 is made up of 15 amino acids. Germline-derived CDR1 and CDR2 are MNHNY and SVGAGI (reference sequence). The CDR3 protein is CASSPPTGRWEPQHF. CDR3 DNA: TGTGCCAGCAGCCCACCTACCGGGCGGTGGGAGCCCCAGCATTTT.

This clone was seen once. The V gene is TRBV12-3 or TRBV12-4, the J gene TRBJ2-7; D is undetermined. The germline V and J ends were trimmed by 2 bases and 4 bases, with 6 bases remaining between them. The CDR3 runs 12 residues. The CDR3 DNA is TGTGCCAGCAGTTTATTGTCTTACGAGCAGTACTTC. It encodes CASSLLSYEQYF.

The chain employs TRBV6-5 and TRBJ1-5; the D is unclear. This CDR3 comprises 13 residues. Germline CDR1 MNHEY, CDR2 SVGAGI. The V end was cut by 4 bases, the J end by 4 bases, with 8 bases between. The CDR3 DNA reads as TGTGCCAGCAGTTTCGGCCTAAATCAGCCCCAGCATTTT. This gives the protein CASSFGLNQPQHF.